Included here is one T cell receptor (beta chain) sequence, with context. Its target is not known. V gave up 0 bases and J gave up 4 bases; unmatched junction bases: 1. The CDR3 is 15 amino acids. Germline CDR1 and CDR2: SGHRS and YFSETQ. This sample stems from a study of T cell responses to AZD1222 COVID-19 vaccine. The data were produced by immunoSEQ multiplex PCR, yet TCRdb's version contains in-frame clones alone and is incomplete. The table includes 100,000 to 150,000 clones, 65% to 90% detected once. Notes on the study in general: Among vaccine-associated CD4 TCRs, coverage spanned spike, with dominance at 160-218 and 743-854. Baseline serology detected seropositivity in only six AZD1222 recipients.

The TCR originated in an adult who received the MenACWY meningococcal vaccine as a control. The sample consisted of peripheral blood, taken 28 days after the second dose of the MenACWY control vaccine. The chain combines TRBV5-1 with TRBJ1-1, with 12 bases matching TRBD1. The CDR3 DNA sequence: TGCGCCAGCAGCTTGGGGGACAGGGGGCTCACTGAAGCTTTCTTT. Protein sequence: CASSLGDRGLTEAFF.